Listed here is a single TCR beta chain. With V trimmed by 5 bases and J by 2 bases, 7 bases remained unmatched. The germline CDR1 and CDR2 sequences are ENHRY and SYGVKD. The CDR3 spans 15 residues. The data stem from a study of blood T cell repertoires in COVID-19. Study details: Samples representing acute and convalescent COVID-19 were sourced from the United States, Italy and Spain. Sources were T cells, B-cell-depleted T cells, or PBMCs; the material itself was cDNA or gDNA.

Authors' methods: Amplified reference gene primers provided the basis for estimating nucleated cell counts. Sequencing used immunoSEQ multiplex PCR; TCRdb keeps in-frame clones, though not all of them. D and trimming come from the DNA, and the V and J calls and clone size come from that table. There are approximately 390,000 clones in the sample; almost 90% occur only once, and roughly 6.8% lies in the top ten. The chain employs TRBV10-3 and TRBJ2-7; TRBD1 matches 9 bases. Sequencing was carried out using peripheral blood. This clonotype was obtained from a man between 18 and 29 years old with active or convalescent COVID-19. The CDR3 coding sequence is TGTGCCATCAGTTACCCGGGACAGGGTACCTACGAGCAGTACTTC. This gives the protein CAISYPGQGTYEQYF.